These 30 T cell receptor beta chains originate from one sample sequenced in a study of blood T cell repertoires in COVID-19. The table came from immunoSEQ multiplex PCR; TCRdb's copy has only in-frame clones and leaves some out. The table includes some 130,000 clones, roughly 90% detected once. Sequencing input: peripheral blood. Receptor source: a man in his sixties with COVID-19, enrolled during active disease.

This clone showed up just a few times. The chain uses TRBV28 and TRBJ1-2; D is perhaps TRBD1 (5 bases). The germline V and J ends were trimmed by 4 bases and 0 bases, with 12 bases remaining between them. Per the germline V gene, CDR1 is MDHEN and CDR2 is SYDVKM. CDR3 size: 15 residues. CDR3 sequence (DNA): TGTGCCAGCAGTTCTCGGGACTCCGCTAACTATGGCTACACCTTC. It encodes CASSSRDSANYGYTF.

The chain uses TRBV29-1 and TRBJ2-5, with TRBD1 matching 8 bases. The trim removed 6 bases at V and 5 bases at J, leaving 14 bases unmatched. The CDR3 spans 15 residues. Germline lookup yields CDR1 SQVTM and CDR2 ANQGSEA. Here the CDR3 reads CSVAGTGDPGETQYF. The CDR3, as DNA: TGCAGCGTCGCGGGGACAGGAGACCCCGGGGAGACCCAGTACTTC.

The chain has TRBV4-1 and TRBJ2-7; the match to TRBD2 covers 13 bases. Germline assignment: CDR1 MGHRA and CDR2 YSYEKL. After removal of 3 bases from V and 3 bases from J, the junction contained 2 bases not matched to a gene. The CDR3 runs to 15 residues. In DNA form, the CDR3 reads TGCGCCAGCAGCCACCGACTAGCGGGAGGCTACGAGCAGTACTTC. This gives the protein CASSHRLAGGYEQYF.

This chain links TRBV7-2 with TRBJ2-7; the D gene is possibly TRBD2 (5 bases). Trimming pared 1 base from V and 0 bases from J, leaving 7 bases between. The CDR3 extends over 14 amino acids. Germline CDR1 and CDR2: SGHTA and FQGNSA. The CDR3 region has the DNA TGTGCCAGCAGCTTAGGAGGGATCTCCTACGAGCAGTACTTC. It codes for CASSLGGISYEQYF.

The gene calls are TRBV5-4 and TRBJ1-4; a possible D gene is TRBD1 (6 bases). CDR1 and CDR2 from the germline V gene are SGHNT and YYREEE (reference sequence). Trimming pared 3 bases from V and 7 bases from J, leaving 16 bases between. This CDR3 contains 15 residues. The CDR3 is CASSSGGGPPEKLFF. CDR3 nucleotide sequence: TGTGCCAGCAGCTCCGGCGGGGGGCCACCTGAAAAACTGTTTTTT. The full variable domain, with the rest looked up from reference TRBV5-4 and TRBJ1-4, is ETGVTQSPTHLIKTRGQQVTLRCSSQSGHNTVSWYQQALGQGPQFIFQYYREEENGRGNFPPRFSGLQFPNYSSELNVNALELDDSALYLCASSSGGGPPEKLFFGSGTQLSVL.

This clone has just one count. In DNA form, the CDR3 reads TGTGCTAGTGGCCCGGACAGGGCTTATGGCTACACCTTC. This gives the protein CASGPDRAYGYTF. This chain connects TRBV12-5 to TRBJ1-2; TRBD1 matches at 8 bases. The CDR3 consists of 13 residues. V shed 6 bases, J shed 5 bases, and the junction held 5 bases outside the gene matches. Germline V lookup: CDR1 LGHNT, CDR2 FRNRAP.

CDR3 bases: TGTGCCAGCGGCAATACCGACGGGACACCGAACACTGAAGCTTTCTTT. As protein: CASGNTDGTPNTEAFF. V and J are TRBV14 and TRBJ1-1, with D perhaps TRBD1 (6 bases). From germline, CDR1 is SGHDN and CDR2 FVKESK. There are 16 residues in the CDR3. The germline V and J ends were trimmed by 8 bases and 1 base, with 20 bases remaining between them.

The J gene is TRBJ2-1, the V gene TRBV5-5; 14 bases are a match to TRBD2. V lost 4 bases to trimming and J lost 1 base; unmatched junction nucleotides: 4. The CDR3 is 17 amino acids. Per the germline V gene, CDR1 is SGHKS and CDR2 is YYEKEE (reference sequence). DNA for the CDR3: TGTGCCAGCAGCCCCAGGACTAGCGGGAGGTCCTACAATGAGCAGTTCTTC. Translated: CASSPRTSGRSYNEQFF.

The rearrangement uses TRBV5-4 and TRBJ1-4; 7 bases match TRBD1. V lost 3 bases to trimming and J lost 5 bases; unmatched junction nucleotides: 7. CDR3 length: 15 amino acids. Germline V CDR1 and CDR2: SGHNT, YYREEE (reference sequence). The CDR3 sequence is CASSSRQGGNEKLFF. The CDR3 DNA follows: TGTGCCAGCAGCTCAAGACAGGGAGGAAATGAAAAACTGTTTTTT.

The chain uses TRBV11-3 and TRBJ1-1; 8 positions match TRBD1. The CDR3 consists of 14 residues. Germline CDR1 and CDR2: SGHNT and YENEEA. V was pared by 5 bases and J by 1 base, with 3 bases of the junction left unmatched. In DNA, the CDR3 is TGTGCCAGCAGCCCGCAGGGGGCGAACACTGAAGCTTTCTTT. This codes for CASSPQGANTEAFF.

The J gene is TRBJ2-7, the V gene TRBV5-5, with 8 bases identical to TRBD2. The CDR3 runs to 15 residues. The junction had 5 bases not matched to a gene; V was cut back by 0 bases and J by 3 bases. The germline gives CDR1 SGHKS, CDR2 YYEKEE (reference sequence). CDR3 DNA sequence: TGTGCCAGCAGCTTGGCCGCCGGGGGGGACTACGAGCAGTACTTC. The encoded protein is CASSLAAGGDYEQYF.

This chain joins TRBV4-3 and TRBJ2-7; weak D call: TRBD1 (5 bases). The V end lost 4 bases, the J end lost 5 bases, and 12 bases lay between the germline ends. This CDR3 spans 13 amino acids. Germline assignment: CDR1 LGHNA and CDR2 YSLEER. CDR3 nucleotide sequence: TGCGCCAGCAGCCTTGGACATAGAGACGAGCAGTACTTC. This encodes CASSLGHRDEQYF.

This clone has just a few counts. The chain employs TRBV5-1 and TRBJ2-1, with 7 bases fitting TRBD2. Per the germline V gene, CDR1 is SGHRS and CDR2 is YFSETQ. J was trimmed by 4 bases and V by 2 bases; bases with no gene match: 9. The CDR3 contains 16 residues. The CDR3 coding sequence is TGCGCCAGCAGCTTCGGGGAGGGCGGGGTTTACAATGAGCAGTTCTTC. Translated, it gives CASSFGEGGVYNEQFF.

This chain joins TRBV5-1 and TRBJ2-7; 13 positions agree with TRBD2. Trimming at V came to 4 bases and at J to 3 bases, leaving 4 bases not matched to a gene. CDR1 is SGHRS and CDR2 is YFSETQ in the germline V gene. CDR3 size: 15 residues. The CDR3 nucleotides are TGCGCCAGCAGCCAAAGGACTAGCGGGAGCTACGAGCAGTACTTC. It yields the protein CASSQRTSGSYEQYF.

The genes are TRBV5-1 and TRBJ1-4, with unresolved D. The CDR3 is made up of 14 amino acids. The V gene's germline CDR1 is SGHRS and CDR2 YFSETQ. With 7 bases removed from V and 3 bases from J, the gap between germline ends came to 13 bases. The CDR3 nucleotides read TGCGCCAGCTCCTTGGGAGTTGCTAATGAAAAACTGTTTTTT. As protein: CASSLGVANEKLFF.

The J gene is TRBJ1-4, the V gene TRBV28, with 10 bases matching TRBD1. CDR3 length: 15 amino acids. The J segment lost 10 bases and the V segment lost 3 bases, leaving 8 bases of the junction unmatched. The germline gives CDR1 MDHEN, CDR2 SYDVKM. The CDR3 is CASSFDGTGDGKLFF. CDR3 DNA: TGTGCCAGCAGTTTTGACGGGACAGGGGATGGAAAACTGTTTTTT.

This clone showed up just once. The chain employs TRBV21-1 and TRBJ1-1; TRBD1 was called by the table and not checked on the DNA. TRBV21-1 has pseudogene status. CDR3 length: 16 amino acids. The CDR3 sequence: CASSVGTGRVNTEAFF. CDR3 nucleotides: TGTGCCAGCAGCGTCGGGACAGGGAGAGTTAACACTGAAGCTTTCTTT.

This clone occurred once. The chain couples TRBV7-2 to TRBJ2-4; 15 bases are a match to TRBD2. V was clipped by 1 base and J by 3 bases; unmatched bases: 7. Germline lookup yields CDR1 SGHTA and CDR2 FQGNSA. The CDR3 runs 19 residues. The DNA of the CDR3 is TGTGCCAGCAGCTTAGGGACTAGCGGGAGGGCCAGGATCAAAAACATTCAGTACTTC. It is translated as CASSLGTSGRARIKNIQYF.

The rearrangement uses TRBV18 and TRBJ1-1, with D possibly being TRBD1 (6 bases). V lost 2 bases and J lost 4, with 17 bases in between. Germline V gene data show CDR1 as KGHSH and CDR2 as LQKENI. This CDR3 contains 16 residues. The CDR3 DNA sequence: TGTGCCAGCTCACCAAACACAGGGACGGCGGGCACTGAAGCTTTCTTT. Residues: CASSPNTGTAGTEAFF.

The gene calls are TRBV3-1 (or the pseudogene TRBV3-2) and TRBJ1-1, with 9 bases that match TRBD1. V shed 1 base, J shed 4 bases, and the junction held 7 bases outside the gene matches. The CDR3 extends over 16 amino acids. Germline V gives CDR1 LGHDT, CDR2 YNNKEL (reference sequence). The CDR3 DNA sequence: TGTGCCAGCAGCCAAGCAGACAGGGGGTCGGGCACTGAAGCTTTCTTT. As protein: CASSQADRGSGTEAFF.

The genes are TRBV6-5 and TRBJ2-1; 11 positions match TRBD2. J lost 4 bases, V lost 3 bases, and 5 bases had no gene match. CDR1 and CDR2 (germline): MNHEY, SVGAGI. This CDR3 contains 16 residues. The CDR3 spells CASSYSGLAAYNEQFF. CDR3 coding DNA: TGTGCCAGCAGTTATTCGGGACTAGCGGCTTACAATGAGCAGTTCTTC.

V usage is TRBV19 and J usage is TRBJ1-1; D may be TRBD1 (6 bases). This CDR3 region has 11 residues. Trimming took 5 bases from V and 11 from J, leaving 12 bases between them. Germline V gene data show CDR1 as LNHDA and CDR2 as SQIVND (reference sequence). In DNA, the CDR3 is TGTGCCAGTAGTGGACAGTCTGGGGCTTTCTTT. It encodes CASSGQSGAFF. Together with reference TRBV19 and TRBJ1-1, the CDR3 gives the full variable domain: DGGITQSPKYLFRKEGQNVTLSCEQNLNHDAMYWYRQDPGQGLRLIYYSQIVNDFQKGDIAEGYSVSREKKESFPLTVTSAQKNPTAFYLCASSGQSGAFFGQGTRLTVV.

CDR3 DNA sequence: TGTGCCAGCAGCTCTCAGGGGAGAAACACCATATATTTT. Translated: CASSSQGRNTIYF. The V and J genes are TRBV5-6 and TRBJ1-3, with a weak D call TRBD1 (6 bases). The CDR3 sequence is 13 residues long. V was clipped by 3 bases and J by 5 bases, with 9 bases between them. Germline loops: CDR1 SGHDT, CDR2 YYEEEE. Full variable domain (remainder filled in from reference TRBV5-6 and TRBJ1-3): DAGVTQSPTHLIKTRGQQVTLRCSPKSGHDTVSWYQQALGQGPQFIFQYYEEEERQRGNFPDRFSGHQFPNYSSELNVNALLLGDSALYLCASSSQGRNTIYFGEGSWLTVV.

The sample holds many counts of this clone. The chain couples TRBV7-8 to TRBJ2-1, with 7 bases that match TRBD2. Trimming took 5 bases from V and 0 from J; bases not matched to a gene: 10. Germline loops: CDR1 SGHVS, CDR2 FQNEAQ. The length of the CDR3 is 17 residues. The CDR3 DNA sequence: TGTGCCAGCAGCCTAAGGCTAGCGGTATCCTCCTACAATGAGCAGTTCTTC. Its protein is CASSLRLAVSSYNEQFF.

In regard to this clone: The sample carries other DNA sequences with the same CDR3. The J gene is TRBJ2-7, the V gene TRBV29-1; D is perhaps TRBD1 (5 bases). Trimming took off 1 base at V and 4 bases at J, with 8 bases between the two ends. CDR1 and CDR2 from the germline V gene are SQVTM and ANQGSEA. There are 12 residues in the CDR3. The CDR3 spells CSVEVGRYEQYF. The CDR3 bases are TGCAGCGTTGAAGTGGGGCGGTACGAGCAGTACTTC.

The rearrangement joins TRBV11-3 to TRBJ2-7, with D maybe TRBD2 (5 bases). This CDR3 spans 14 amino acids. V shed 1 base and J shed 5 bases, with 12 bases lying between them. Germline V lookup: CDR1 SGHNT, CDR2 YENEEA. The CDR3 coding sequence is TGTGCCAGCAGCTTAGGAGCTTCGAGGGACGAGCAGTACTTC. This codes for CASSLGASRDEQYF.

This rearrangement joins TRBV6-1 to TRBJ1-6, with unresolved D. The germline V gene encodes CDR1 MNHNS and CDR2 SASEGT. V gave up 1 base and J gave up 3 bases, with 10 bases separating them. The CDR3 spans 16 residues. DNA for the CDR3: TGTGCCAGCAGTGAAGACGAACCGGTCTATAATTCACCCCTCCACTTT. Amino acids: CASSEDEPVYNSPLHF.

This clone was observed a single time. CDR3 residues: CASSSGTGSSYNEQFF. CDR3 sequence (DNA): TGTGCCAGCAGCTCGGGGACCGGGAGCTCCTACAATGAGCAGTTCTTC. The genes are TRBV5-4 and TRBJ2-1; a weak D match, TRBD2 (6 bases). Trimming cost V 3 bases and J 0 bases, with 13 bases left between them. The germline CDR1 and CDR2 sequences are SGHNT and YYREEE (reference sequence). The CDR3 totals 16 residues.

The chain combines TRBV4-1 with TRBJ2-5; TRBD1 matches at 10 bases. Germline trimming cut 1 base from V and 5 bases from J; bases unmatched to any gene: 7. The CDR3 is 16 amino acids. Germline V gene lookup returns CDR1 MGHRA and CDR2 YSYEKL. CDR3 DNA sequence: TGCGCCAGCAGCCAAGGGGGACAGGGGATTTGGGAGACCCAGTACTTC. This encodes CASSQGGQGIWETQYF.

The V gene is TRBV6-6, the J gene TRBJ1-3, with 8 bases lining up with TRBD1. This CDR3 is built from 14 residues. CDR1 is MNHNY and CDR2 is SVGAGI in the germline V gene (reference sequence). Unmatched junction bases numbered 3, after V lost 5 bases and J lost 3 bases. The CDR3 DNA sequence: TGTGCCAGCAGTAACAGGGGGTTTGGAAACACCATATATTTT. Protein: CASSNRGFGNTIYF.